These 23 T cell receptor beta chains came from one sample sequenced in a study of T cell changes during pregnancy in multiple sclerosis. Generated by immunoSEQ multiplex PCR, the TCRdb table keeps only in-frame clones and is missing some. The table has 55,000 to 85,000 clones, around 94% seen once. The sample in question was peripheral blood, obtained in the third trimester of pregnancy. These receptors originate from a female donor with multiple sclerosis, enrolled in a pregnancy study.

The chain joins TRBV27 to TRBJ1-2; 8 bases line up with TRBD1. The CDR3 is 15 amino acids. Germline-derived CDR1 and CDR2 are MNHEY and SMNVEV (reference sequence). V gave up 3 bases and J gave up 0 bases; unmatched junction bases: 3. CDR3 loop: CASSFRGLANYGYTF. The CDR3 DNA reads TGTGCCAGCAGTTTCAGGGGGCTGGCTAACTATGGCTACACCTTC.

The rearrangement joins TRBV7-3 to TRBJ2-7; 7 nucleotides agree with TRBD1. Germline values: CDR1 SGHTA, CDR2 FQGTGA. V trimming: 6 bases; J trimming: 1 base; junction bases outside the gene matches: 9. This CDR3 has 15 residues. CDR3 nucleotide sequence: TGTGCCAGCAGTCCCGGGACAGCGTTTTCCTACGAGCAGTACTTC. It yields the protein CASSPGTAFSYEQYF.

CDR3 in amino acids: CASSVEGQGHEQFF. CDR3 DNA sequence: TGTGCCAGCAGCGTAGAGGGACAGGGACATGAGCAGTTCTTC. The gene calls are TRBV9 and TRBJ2-1; 9 nucleotides line up with TRBD1. The V gene end was trimmed by 0 bases and the J gene end by 8 bases; junction bases not matched to a gene: 3. The CDR3 length is 14 residues. Germline V gene sequence: CDR1 SGDLS, CDR2 YYNGEE.

The rearrangement uses TRBV19 and TRBJ1-5, with D uncertain. The V end was cut by 6 bases, the J end by 2 bases, with 8 bases between. The CDR3 is 13 residues long. Germline V CDR1 and CDR2: LNHDA, SQIVND (reference sequence). CDR3 protein: CASRVTGNQPQHF. For the CDR3, the DNA is TGTGCCAGTAGAGTTACAGGCAATCAGCCCCAGCATTTT. Based on the CDR3 plus reference TRBV19 and TRBJ1-5, the full variable domain is DGGITQSPKYLFRKEGQNVTLSCEQNLNHDAMYWYRQDPGQGLRLIYYSQIVNDFQKGDIAEGYSVSREKKESFPLTVTSAQKNPTAFYLCASRVTGNQPQHFGDGTRLSIL.

The chain carries TRBV5-4 and TRBJ1-5; no clear D. This CDR3 is 14 amino acids long. Trimming left V 1 base short and J 4 bases short, with 9 bases between. Germline lookup yields CDR1 SGHNT and CDR2 YYREEE (reference sequence). CDR3 in amino acids: CASSLYGENQPQHF. CDR3 nucleotides: TGTGCCAGCAGCTTGTACGGTGAAAATCAGCCCCAGCATTTT.

The chain has TRBV11-2 and TRBJ2-5, with 9 bases aligning to TRBD2. The CDR3 extends over 14 amino acids. V was clipped by 6 bases and J by 5 bases; unmatched bases: 7. CDR1 and CDR2 (germline): SGHAT, FQNNGV. The CDR3 region has the DNA TGTGCCAGCAGAGGGAGCGGGGGGTGGGAGACCCAGTACTTC. Protein sequence: CASRGSGGWETQYF.

The genes are TRBV19 and TRBJ2-1; 11 nucleotides align to TRBD2. Per germline, CDR1 LNHDA and CDR2 SQIVND (reference sequence). This CDR3 comprises 16 residues. J gave up 5 bases and V 2 bases, and 5 bases lay outside the gene matches. The CDR3 is CASSILAGGLNNEQFF. In DNA form, the CDR3 reads TGTGCCAGTAGTATACTAGCGGGGGGCCTAAACAATGAGCAGTTCTTC.

This chain links TRBV9 with TRBJ2-1; 8 bases agree with TRBD1. The J segment lost 7 bases and the V segment lost 3 bases, leaving 15 bases of the junction unmatched. From germline, CDR1 is SGDLS and CDR2 YYNGEE. CDR3 length: 17 residues. The CDR3 sequence is CASSAKKDRESPNEQFF. The CDR3 region has the DNA TGTGCCAGCAGCGCCAAGAAGGACAGGGAATCCCCGAATGAGCAGTTCTTC.

The rearrangement links TRBV9 to TRBJ2-7; TRBD2 matches 8 bases. CDR3 length: 16 amino acids. J gave up 4 bases and V 4 bases, and 13 bases lay outside the gene matches. Germline CDR1 and CDR2: SGDLS and YYNGEE. DNA for the CDR3: TGTGCCAGCAGCCCGGGGGTAGCGGGGCGCGGATACGAGCAGTACTTC. Its translation is CASSPGVAGRGYEQYF.

This chain links TRBV10-3 with TRBJ2-2; the D gene is possibly TRBD1 (6 bases). The CDR3 sequence is 17 residues long. From germline, CDR1 is ENHRY and CDR2 SYGVKD. V lost 4 bases and J 2 bases, leaving 17 bases between the germline ends. CDR3 residues: CAISGTAGRINTGELFF. CDR3 nucleotide sequence: TGTGCCATCAGTGGGACAGCCGGACGTATAAACACCGGGGAGCTGTTTTTT.

The chain joins TRBV7-2 to TRBJ2-5, with D unclear. The V gene's germline CDR1 is SGHTA and CDR2 FQGNSA. Trimming removed 3 bases from V and 5 bases from J, with 10 bases in between. This CDR3 has 13 amino acids. The CDR3 region is CASSLAGFETQYF. CDR3 in DNA: TGTGCCAGCAGCTTGGCCGGGTTCGAGACCCAGTACTTC.

This sequence joins TRBV18 and TRBJ1-2; D gene uncertain. Trimming pared 0 bases from V and 8 bases from J, leaving 7 bases between. CDR3 length: 12 residues. Germline CDR1 reads KGHSH; CDR2 reads LQKENI. The CDR3 region is CASSPPSGGYTF. The CDR3 DNA follows: TGTGCCAGCTCACCACCGAGCGGAGGCTACACCTTC.

Comment on this clone: A junction end diverges from the germline sequence, so it may reflect a read error. The CDR3 loop reads CASSRGLDPTRELFF. For the CDR3, the DNA is TGTGCCAGCTCGAGGGGACTAGATCCCACCCGGGAGCTGTTTTTT. This chain links TRBV5-6 with TRBJ2-2; 8 bases are a match to TRBD2. Per the germline V gene, CDR1 is SGHDT and CDR2 is YYEEEE. The CDR3 runs 15 residues.

The chain is built from TRBV4-3 and TRBJ1-2, with no clear D. This CDR3 is built from 16 residues. From germline, CDR1 is LGHNA and CDR2 YSLEER. The ends were cut back, 0 bases at V and 5 bases at J, with 16 bases in the middle. CDR3 sequence reads: CASSQDYSLWSYGYTF. As DNA, the CDR3 is TGCGCCAGCAGCCAAGACTATTCTCTCTGGTCATATGGCTACACCTTC.

The chain links TRBV5-5 to TRBJ2-3; 8 bases align to TRBD2. The germline V gene encodes CDR1 SGHKS and CDR2 YYEKEE (reference sequence). With 4 bases clipped from V and 0 bases from J, the junction kept 7 bases outside the gene matches. The CDR3 has 16 amino acids. The CDR3 spells CASSTGGGTSTDTQYF. The CDR3 DNA reads as TGTGCCAGCAGCACCGGGGGGGGGACTAGCACAGATACGCAGTATTTT.

The rearrangement joins TRBV7-2 to TRBJ2-3; TRBD2 matches 9 bases. There are 18 residues in the CDR3. The V segment lost 1 base and the J segment 0 bases; nucleotides outside the gene matches: 8. Per the germline V gene, CDR1 is SGHTA and CDR2 is FQGNSA. The CDR3 sequence is CASSLGISGSTSTDTQYF. In DNA form, the CDR3 reads TGTGCCAGCAGCTTAGGTATTAGCGGGAGTACTAGCACAGATACGCAGTATTTT.

V and J are TRBV18 and TRBJ2-7; TRBD1 aligns across 8 bases. The CDR3 is 16 residues long. The V gene end was trimmed by 5 bases and the J gene end by 2 bases; junction bases not matched to a gene: 11. CDR1 is KGHSH, CDR2 LQKENI, per germline. CDR3 sequence reads: CASSVNSGGSTYEQYF. Written as DNA, the CDR3 is TGTGCCAGCTCAGTTAACTCAGGGGGCTCTACCTACGAGCAGTACTTC.

This clone was found a few times. The rearrangement links TRBV7-2 to TRBJ2-5; 12 bases map to TRBD2. The CDR3 runs to 15 residues. Germline V CDR1 and CDR2: SGHTA, FQGNSA. Trimming took 1 base from V and 4 from J; bases not matched to a gene: 1. As DNA, the CDR3 is TGTGCCAGCAGCTTAGGGACTAGCGGGGTAGAGACCCAGTACTTC. Translating gives CASSLGTSGVETQYF.

V and J are TRBV19 and TRBJ2-5, with 8 bases matching TRBD2. After removal of 5 bases from V and 7 bases from J, the junction contained 12 bases not matched to a gene. This CDR3 contains 15 residues. The germline V gene encodes CDR1 LNHDA and CDR2 SQIVND (reference sequence). CDR3 sequence: CASSPLSGTSGTQYF. The CDR3 DNA follows: TGTGCCAGTAGTCCTTTATCCGGGACTAGTGGGACCCAGTACTTC.

The chain recombines TRBV18 with TRBJ1-2; TRBD1 is a possible D gene (6 bases). This CDR3 contains 15 residues. V was pared by 6 bases and J by 3 bases, with 17 bases between. CDR1 is KGHSH, CDR2 LQKENI, per germline. CDR3 coding DNA: TGTGCCAGCTCTCCGAACAGGGATTCAGACTATGGCTACACCTTC. Protein: CASSPNRDSDYGYTF.

Here the CDR3 DNA reads TGTGCCAGCAGTGGGACAGGGAGGCGTCAGCCCCAGCATTTT. Protein sequence: CASSGTGRRQPQHF. The rearrangement links TRBV2 to TRBJ1-5; 8 bases agree with TRBD1. This CDR3 has 14 amino acids. The ends lost 4 bases at V and 6 bases at J; junction bases unmatched: 5. Germline CDR1 is SNHLY and CDR2 is FYNNEI.

The chain uses TRBV5-8 and TRBJ1-5; D gene unclear. CDR1 SGHTS and CDR2 YDEGEE come from the germline V gene. V was clipped by 0 bases and J by 7 bases, with 14 bases between them. This CDR3 has 15 amino acids. CDR3 DNA sequence: TGTGCCAGCAGCTTGGATGGATCAGGCGGGCAGCCCCAGCATTTT. Translation gives CASSLDGSGGQPQHF.

This clone was seen a single time. An end of the junction does not agree with germline; a read error may underlie this. The chain has TRBV5-6 and TRBJ2-4; D not resolved. The CDR3 sequence is 11 residues long. The germline gives CDR1 SGHDT, CDR2 YYEEEE. The CDR3 DNA follows: TGTGCCAGCAGCTTGGCCCTAGAATCGGACTTC. Translation: CASSLALESDF.